The 20 T cell receptor beta chains reported below all come from one sample, sequenced in a study of blood T cell repertoires in COVID-19. Measured with immunoSEQ multiplex PCR; TCRdb has only the in-frame clones, and not every one. The sample has a few hundred thousand clones; roughly nine tenths are singletons. Sequenced: PBMCs or T cells enriched from blood (not recorded which). The receptors derive from a woman aged 60 to 75 who had recovered from COVID-19.

V usage is TRBV19 and J usage is TRBJ2-2; maybe TRBD1 (6 bases). The CDR3 runs 13 residues. The germline V gene has CDR1 LNHDA and CDR2 SQIVND (reference sequence). The V gene lost 3 bases and the J gene lost 10 bases, with 12 bases spanning the gap. The CDR3 is CASSIARGEELFF. The CDR3 nucleotides are TGTGCCAGTAGTATCGCCAGGGGAGAGGAGCTGTTTTTT.

The chain carries TRBV5-1 and TRBJ2-7; the match to TRBD1 covers 8 bases. V shed 0 bases, J shed 2 bases, and the junction held 4 bases outside the gene matches. CDR1 SGHRS and CDR2 YFSETQ come from the germline V gene. This CDR3 contains 15 residues. The CDR3 sequence: CASSLGGTGAYEQYV. CDR3 DNA sequence: TGCGCCAGCAGCTTGGGGGGGACAGGTGCCTACGAGCAGTACGTC.

The V call is TRBV5-4, the J call TRBJ2-2; 11 nucleotides agree with TRBD1. The length of the CDR3 is 16 residues. Per germline, CDR1 SGHNT and CDR2 YYREEE (reference sequence). V lost 5 bases, J lost 5 bases, and 8 bases stayed unmatched. CDR3 in DNA: TGTGCCAGCAGGGCCGCGGACAGGGGGCGGACCGGGGAGCTGTTTTTT. This translates into CASRAADRGRTGELFF. The whole variable domain, remainder taken from reference TRBV5-4 and TRBJ2-2, is ETGVTQSPTHLIKTRGQQVTLRCSSQSGHNTVSWYQQALGQGPQFIFQYYREEENGRGNFPPRFSGLQFPNYSSELNVNALELDDSALYLCASRAADRGRTGELFFGEGSRLTVL.

The J gene is TRBJ2-2, the V gene TRBV24-1; a possible D gene is TRBD2 (5 bases). The length of the CDR3 is 14 residues. From germline, CDR1 is KGHDR and CDR2 SFDVKD. The germline V and J ends were trimmed by 9 bases and 2 bases, with 12 bases remaining between them. The CDR3 nucleotides are TGTGCCACCTCCCGGGATTTTAACACCGGGGAGCTGTTTTTT. Translated, it gives CATSRDFNTGELFF.

The V call is TRBV3-1 (or the pseudogene TRBV3-2), the J call TRBJ2-2; unclear D gene. The CDR3 spans 13 residues. Germline loops: CDR1 LGHDT, CDR2 YNNKEL (reference sequence). The ends were cut back, 3 bases at V and 6 bases at J, with 8 bases in the middle. DNA of the CDR3: TGTGCCAGCAGCCACAGGTCACCCGGGGAGCTGTTTTTT. Amino acid sequence: CASSHRSPGELFF.

The gene calls are TRBV5-6 and TRBJ2-7, with D uncertain. Germline V lookup: CDR1 SGHDT, CDR2 YYEEEE. The CDR3 covers 14 residues. V was clipped by 1 base and J by 0 bases, with 8 bases between them. The CDR3 bases are TGTGCCAGCAGCTTGCTCGGTACCTCCTACGAGCAGTACTTC. This translates into CASSLLGTSYEQYF. Full variable domain (outside the CDR3, taken from reference TRBV5-6 and TRBJ2-7): DAGVTQSPTHLIKTRGQQVTLRCSPKSGHDTVSWYQQALGQGPQFIFQYYEEEERQRGNFPDRFSGHQFPNYSSELNVNALLLGDSALYLCASSLLGTSYEQYFGPGTRLTVT.

The chain employs TRBV6-1 and TRBJ1-2, with 8 bases matching TRBD1. Germline trimming cut 2 bases from V and 4 bases from J; bases unmatched to any gene: 3. Per germline, CDR1 MNHNS and CDR2 SASEGT. CDR3 length: 14 residues. This CDR3 is CASSEQGAPYGYTF. For the CDR3, the DNA is TGTGCCAGCAGTGAACAGGGGGCCCCCTATGGCTACACCTTC.

The chain has TRBV4-1 and TRBJ1-4; 7 bases are a match to TRBD1. The CDR3 contains 16 residues. J was trimmed by 3 bases and V by 3 bases; bases with no gene match: 7. The V gene's germline CDR1 is MGHRA and CDR2 YSYEKL. The CDR3 sequence is CASSHYRGQPNEKLFF. In nucleotides, the CDR3 is TGCGCCAGCAGCCACTACAGGGGACAGCCTAATGAAAAACTGTTTTTT.

This sequence joins TRBV14 and TRBJ2-2; 8 nucleotides line up with TRBD2. This CDR3 is built from 18 residues. CDR1 is SGHDN, CDR2 FVKESK, per germline. J lost 2 bases, V lost 0 bases, and 8 bases had no gene match. CDR3 DNA sequence: TGTGCCAGCAGCCAAGACGATAGCGGGGCCTTAAACACCGGGGAGCTGTTTTTT. As protein: CASSQDDSGALNTGELFF.

The rearrangement uses TRBV6-5 and TRBJ1-2; a weak D match, TRBD1 (5 bases). The CDR3 sequence is 13 residues long. Per the germline V gene, CDR1 is MNHEY and CDR2 is SVGAGI. V lost 2 bases to trimming and J lost 8 bases, with 12 bases between them. CDR3 region: CASSYGREGGYTF. The DNA of the CDR3 is TGTGCCAGCAGTTACGGCAGGGAGGGAGGCTACACCTTC.

V gene TRBV2 combines with J gene TRBJ2-7, with TRBD1 matching 7 bases. With V trimmed by 1 base and J by 5 bases, 5 bases remained unmatched. Germline assignment: CDR1 SNHLY and CDR2 FYNNEI. The CDR3 sequence is 14 residues long. The CDR3 DNA is TGTGCCAGCAGTGAAGTTGACAGGGCCCACGAGCAGTACTTC. It translates to CASSEVDRAHEQYF.

This chain links TRBV2 with TRBJ1-2, with D possibly matching TRBD1 (6 bases). Trimming took off 6 bases at V and 0 bases at J, with 17 bases between the two ends. Germline CDR1 reads SNHLY; CDR2 reads FYNNEI. This CDR3 contains 16 residues. CDR3 amino acids: CASSDSTGLTNYGYTF. The CDR3 nucleotides are TGTGCCAGCAGCGATTCAACAGGGTTGACTAACTATGGCTACACCTTC.

This chain links TRBV7-2 with TRBJ2-1, with 12 bases that match TRBD1. Germline CDR1 SGHTA, CDR2 FQGNSA. The junction had 7 bases not matched to a gene; V was cut back by 4 bases and J by 9 bases. The CDR3 is 15 amino acids. In nucleotides, the CDR3 is TGTGCCAGCAGCTATTGGGGACAGGGGGCTGGTGAGCAGTTCTTC. Protein sequence: CASSYWGQGAGEQFF.

Regarding this clone: This same CDR3 is encoded by further DNA sequences in the sample. This chain links TRBV14 with TRBJ1-2; D ambiguous. Trimming removed 3 bases from V and 4 bases from J, with 6 bases in between. The germline CDR1 and CDR2 sequences are SGHDN and FVKESK. The CDR3 has 12 residues. The DNA for the CDR3 is TGTGCCAGCAGCCAGTCGGGCTATGGCTACACCTTC. It encodes CASSQSGYGYTF.

J is TRBJ2-2 and V is TRBV5-1; D gene ambiguous. Trimming removed 0 bases at V and 4 bases at J, with 10 bases between. The CDR3 has 15 amino acids. Germline assignment: CDR1 SGHRS and CDR2 YFSETQ. The CDR3 is CASSLAVAATGELFF. The CDR3 bases are TGCGCCAGCAGCTTGGCCGTGGCGGCCACCGGGGAGCTGTTTTTT.

The V and J genes are TRBV10-2 and TRBJ2-7; TRBD1 aligns across 11 bases. J gave up 3 bases and V 6 bases, and 7 bases lay outside the gene matches. The CDR3 sequence is 15 residues long. Germline lookup yields CDR1 WSHSY and CDR2 SAAADI. The CDR3, as DNA: TGCGCCAGCAGAGAGGACAGGGGGCCAGGCTACGAGCAGTACGTC. Its protein product is CASREDRGPGYEQYV.

The V call is TRBV13, the J call TRBJ2-7; D might be TRBD1 (6 bases). The length of the CDR3 is 15 residues. V dropped 5 bases and J dropped 3 bases, with 17 bases sitting between them. Germline V gene sequence: CDR1 PRHDT, CDR2 FYEKMQ (reference sequence). CDR3 coding DNA: TGTGCCAGCAGCCCGACCTGGACAGCCCGCTACGAGCAGTACTTC. This encodes CASSPTWTARYEQYF.

The V call is TRBV9, the J call TRBJ1-2, with 8 bases lining up with TRBD1. Germline lookup yields CDR1 SGDLS and CDR2 YYNGEE. The CDR3 has 15 amino acids. The V gene end was trimmed by 3 bases and the J gene end by 4 bases; junction bases not matched to a gene: 8. In DNA form, the CDR3 reads TGTGCCAGCAGCGCAACCGCACAGGGGGGCTATGGCTACACCTTC. It yields the protein CASSATAQGGYGYTF.

The rearrangement links TRBV5-1 to TRBJ1-2; 7 nucleotides agree with TRBD1. After removal of 2 bases from V and 8 bases from J, the junction contained 3 bases not matched to a gene. Per the germline V gene, CDR1 is SGHRS and CDR2 is YFSETQ. This CDR3 region has 12 residues. The CDR3 sequence: CASSFQGEGYTF. For the CDR3, the DNA is TGCGCCAGCAGCTTCCAGGGGGAGGGCTACACCTTC.

The CDR3 sequence: CASSARGFSYNEQFF. The CDR3 DNA is TGTGCCAGCAGCGCCCGGGGGTTCTCCTACAATGAGCAGTTCTTC. The chain recombines TRBV11-3 with TRBJ2-1; D is perhaps TRBD2 (6 bases). Germline-derived CDR1 and CDR2 are SGHNT and YENEEA. V was pared by 5 bases and J by 0 bases, with 11 bases between. The CDR3 has 15 amino acids. Combining the CDR3 with reference TRBV11-3 and TRBJ2-1 gives the whole variable domain EAGVVQSPRYKIIEKKQPVAFWCNPISGHNTLYWYLQNLGQGPELLIRYENEEAVDDSQLPKDRFSAERLKGVDSTLKIQPAELGDSAVYLCASSARGFSYNEQFFGPGTRLTVL.